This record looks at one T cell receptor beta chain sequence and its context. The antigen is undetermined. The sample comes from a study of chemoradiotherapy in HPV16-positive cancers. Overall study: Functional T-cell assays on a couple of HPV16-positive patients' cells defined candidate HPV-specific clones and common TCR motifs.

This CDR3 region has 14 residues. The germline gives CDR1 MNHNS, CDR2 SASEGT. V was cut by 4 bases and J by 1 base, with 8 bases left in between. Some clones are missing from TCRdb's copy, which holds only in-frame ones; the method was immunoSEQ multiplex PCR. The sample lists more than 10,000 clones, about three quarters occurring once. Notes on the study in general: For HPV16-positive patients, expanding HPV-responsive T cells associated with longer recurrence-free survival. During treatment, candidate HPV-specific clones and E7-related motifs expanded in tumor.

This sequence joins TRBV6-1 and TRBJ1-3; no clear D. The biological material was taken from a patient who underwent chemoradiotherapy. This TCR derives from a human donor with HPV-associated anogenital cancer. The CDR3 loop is CASSVTGSGNTIYF. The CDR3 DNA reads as TGTGCCAGCAGTGTCACGGGTTCTGGAAACACCATATATTTT.